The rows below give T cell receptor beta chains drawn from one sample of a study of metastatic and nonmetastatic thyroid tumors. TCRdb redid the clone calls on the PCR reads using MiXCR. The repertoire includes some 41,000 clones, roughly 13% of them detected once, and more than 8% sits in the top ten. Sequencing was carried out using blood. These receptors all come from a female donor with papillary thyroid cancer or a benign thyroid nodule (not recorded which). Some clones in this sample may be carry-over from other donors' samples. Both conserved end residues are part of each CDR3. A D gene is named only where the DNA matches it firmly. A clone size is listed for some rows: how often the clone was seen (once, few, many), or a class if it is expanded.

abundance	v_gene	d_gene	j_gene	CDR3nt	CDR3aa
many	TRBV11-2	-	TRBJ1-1	TGTGCCAGCACCTTCGGGCAGGGGACTGAAGCTTTCTTT	CASTFGQGTEAFF
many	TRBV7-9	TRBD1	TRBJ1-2	TGTGCCAGCAGCACGACAGGGGACTATGGCTACACCTTC	CASSTTGDYGYTF
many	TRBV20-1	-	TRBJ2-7	TGCAGTGCTAGGGACAACTACGAGCAGTACTTC	CSARDNYEQYF
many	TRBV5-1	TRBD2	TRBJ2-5	TGCGCCAGCAGGGGACTAGCGGCCCCAGAGACCCAGTACTTC	CASRGLAAPETQYF
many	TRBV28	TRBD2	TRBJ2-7	TGTGCCAGCAATAATCCCGGGACTAGCGGTCCTAGAGGCGAGCAGTACTTC	CASNNPGTSGPRGEQYF
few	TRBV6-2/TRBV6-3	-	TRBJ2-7	TGTGCCAGCAGGACACTGGGGGACTACGAGCAGTACTTC	CASRTLGDYEQYF
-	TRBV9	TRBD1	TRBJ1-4	TGTGCCAGCAGCGGACAGGGCCAAGCGGGTGAAAAACTGTTTTTT	CASSGQGQAGEKLFF
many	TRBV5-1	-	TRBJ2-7	TGCGCCAGCAGCTTGGCCGGGGGACAAGGAAAAAGGGGGTCCTACGAGCAGTACTTC	CASSLAGGQGKRGSYEQYF
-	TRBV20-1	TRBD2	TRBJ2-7	TGCAGTGCTAGAGATGCGGGGGGGTCCTACGAGCAGTACTTC	CSARDAGGSYEQYF
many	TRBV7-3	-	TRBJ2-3	TGTGCCAGCAGCCGTTCGGGAGAGCGCACAGATACGCAGTATTTT	CASSRSGERTDTQYF
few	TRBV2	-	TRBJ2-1	TGTGCCAGCAGTTATGAGGGATCCTTGGTCGAGCAGTTCTTC	CASSYEGSLVEQFF
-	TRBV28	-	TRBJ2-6	TGTGCAAGAAGTTTGATCCTCTCCTCTGGGGCCAAAGTCCTGACTTTC	CARSLILSSGAKVLTF
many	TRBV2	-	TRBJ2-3	TGTGCCAGCAGTCAAAAACTGAGCACAGATACGCAGTATTTT	CASSQKLSTDTQYF
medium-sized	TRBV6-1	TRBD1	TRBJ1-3	TGTGCCAGCAGTTCGACAGGGGGAAACACCATATATTTT	CASSSTGGNTIYF
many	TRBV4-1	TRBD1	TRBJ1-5	TGCGCCAGCCGACCAAGGGGGCGAGGTCAGCCCCAGCATTTT	CASRPRGRGQPQHF
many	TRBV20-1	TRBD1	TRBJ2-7	TGCAGTGCTAGGGGGGTGGAAGGGGGCGTGAGGTACGAGCAGTACTTC	CSARGVEGGVRYEQYF
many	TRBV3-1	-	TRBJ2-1	TGTGCCAGCAGCCAAGATAAACGGGAGCCTCGTGGGGTTGGTGAGCAGTTCTTC	CASSQDKREPRGVGEQFF
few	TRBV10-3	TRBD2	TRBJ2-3	TGTGCCATCATCGCATGGGGCGGGAGTACAGATACGCAATATTTT	CAIIAWGGSTDTQYF
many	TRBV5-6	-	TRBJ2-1	TGTGCCAGCAGCTATGAGACCGCATACAATGAGCAGTTCTTC	CASSYETAYNEQFF
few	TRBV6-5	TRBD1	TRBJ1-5	TGTGCCAGCAGTTACATCAGGGGGAGAAGCAATCAGCCCCAGCATTTT	CASSYIRGRSNQPQHF
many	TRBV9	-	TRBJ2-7	TGTGCCAGCAGCGCCGACGGGCACTCCTACGAGCAGTACTTC	CASSADGHSYEQYF
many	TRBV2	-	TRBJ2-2	TGTGCCAGCAGTGGGACGGTCCCGAACACCGGGGAGCTGTTTTTT	CASSGTVPNTGELFF
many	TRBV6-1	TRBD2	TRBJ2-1	TGTGCCAGCAGATTGGGACTAGCGGGAAAGGCTGAGCAGTTCTTC	CASRLGLAGKAEQFF
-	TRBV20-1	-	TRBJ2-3	TGCAGTGCTAGAGATCCAGCGAACCCTCTAGGAACAGATACGCAGTATTTT	CSARDPANPLGTDTQYF
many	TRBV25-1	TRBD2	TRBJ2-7	TGTGCCAGCAGTGATAGCAGCGGGAGGGTCTACGAGCAGTACTTC	CASSDSSGRVYEQYF
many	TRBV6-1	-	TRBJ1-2	TGTGCCAGCAGTTTGGGGACACGTAACTATGGCTACACCTTC	CASSLGTRNYGYTF
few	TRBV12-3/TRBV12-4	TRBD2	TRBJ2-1	TGTGCCAGCAGTGAGCAGGGAGGGTCCTACAATGAGCAGTTCTTC	CASSEQGGSYNEQFF
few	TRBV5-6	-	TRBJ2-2	TGTGCCAGCAGCGTGGCTCCTCAGCCCGCCGGGGAGCTGTTTTTT	CASSVAPQPAGELFF
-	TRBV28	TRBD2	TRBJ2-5	TGTGCCGGCAGTCCTCTTAGCCCTAGCGGGAGCGCCTGGGGGAAGACCCAGTACTTC	CAGSPLSPSGSAWGKTQYF
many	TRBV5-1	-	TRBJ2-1	TGCGCCAGCAGATTGGATGTAGCGGTAAACTACAATGAGCAGTTCTTC	CASRLDVAVNYNEQFF
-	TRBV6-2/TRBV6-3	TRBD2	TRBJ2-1	TGTGCCAGCAGACTAGACCCGGGACTAGCGCCGAGATCCTACAATGAGCAGTTCTTC	CASRLDPGLAPRSYNEQFF
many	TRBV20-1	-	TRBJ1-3	TGCAGTGCTAGTTCAGGGTATGGGTCTGGAAACACCATATATTTT	CSASSGYGSGNTIYF
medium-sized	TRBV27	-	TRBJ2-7	TGTGCCAGCAGTTTAGGGACGGCCGTCTACGAGCAGTACTTC	CASSLGTAVYEQYF
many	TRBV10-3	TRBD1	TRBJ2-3	TGTGCCATCAGTCCCCGGGGAGCAGGGGGAGATACGCAGTATTTT	CAISPRGAGGDTQYF
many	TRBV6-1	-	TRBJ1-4	TGTGCCAGCACGCTCGACAGATTCCCAACTAATGAAAAACTGTTTTTT	CASTLDRFPTNEKLFF
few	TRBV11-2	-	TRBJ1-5	TGTGCCAGCAGCTTAGTTTCGGGATCCCATCGGCCCCAGCATTTT	CASSLVSGSHRPQHF
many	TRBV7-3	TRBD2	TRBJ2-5	TGTGCCAGCAGCTTCGGGCGGGAGGCGGAGACCCAGTACTTC	CASSFGREAETQYF